The T cell receptor (beta chain) under discussion was sequenced for a study of CD8+ T cells in alopecia areata. The germline V gene encodes CDR1 SGDLS and CDR2 YYNGEE. The length of the CDR3 is 15 residues. Trimming pared 3 bases from V and 5 bases from J, leaving 17 bases between. RNA, once extracted, was reverse transcribed into cDNA for use as the sequencing template. The table came from immunoSEQ multiplex PCR; TCRdb's copy has only in-frame clones and leaves some out. Of some 160,000 clones in the sample, roughly 58% were seen once. The chain combines TRBV9 with TRBJ1-1; D not resolved. The clonotype was recovered from a human donor in good health. The specimen sequenced was CD8+ T cells sorted from blood. The CDR3 nucleotides read TGTGCCAGCAGCGCACCGGGATCGGGGAGTACTGAAGCTTTCTTT. Its translation is CASSAPGSGSTEAFF.